The entry below describes one T cell receptor beta chain. The protocol was immunoSEQ multiplex PCR, while the TCRdb copy is restricted to in-frame clones and leaves out a portion. Of roughly 240,000 clones listed, over 80% are singletons. The data were taken from a study of blood T cell repertoires in COVID-19. Germline CDR1 is LNHDA and CDR2 is SQIVND (reference sequence). The CDR3 length is 14 residues. V was trimmed by 5 bases and J by 6 bases, leaving 13 bases between them. The chain carries TRBV19 and TRBJ2-2, with D possibly matching TRBD1 (5 bases). This receptor was obtained from a man in his 60s who had recovered from COVID-19. Sequencing was done on a sample of peripheral blood. The chain's CDR3 is CASSGRQGAGELFF. The DNA of the CDR3 is TGTGCCAGTAGTGGCCGTCAGGGTGCCGGGGAGCTGTTTTTT.